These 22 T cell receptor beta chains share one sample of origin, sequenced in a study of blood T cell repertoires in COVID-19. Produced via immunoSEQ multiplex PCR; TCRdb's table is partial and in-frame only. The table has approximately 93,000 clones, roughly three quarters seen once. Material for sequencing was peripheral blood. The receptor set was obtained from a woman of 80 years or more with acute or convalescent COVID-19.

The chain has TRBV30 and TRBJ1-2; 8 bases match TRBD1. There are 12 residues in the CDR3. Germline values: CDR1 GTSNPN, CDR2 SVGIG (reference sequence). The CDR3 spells CGFGQGSYGYTF. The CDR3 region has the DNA TGTGGATTTGGACAGGGATCCTATGGCTACACCTTC.

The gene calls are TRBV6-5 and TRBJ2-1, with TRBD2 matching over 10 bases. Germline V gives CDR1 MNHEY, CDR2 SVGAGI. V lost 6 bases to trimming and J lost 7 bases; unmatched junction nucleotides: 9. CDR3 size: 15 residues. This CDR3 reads CASRRPGLAPNEQFF. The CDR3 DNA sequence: TGTGCCAGCAGACGTCCGGGACTAGCGCCAAATGAGCAGTTCTTC.

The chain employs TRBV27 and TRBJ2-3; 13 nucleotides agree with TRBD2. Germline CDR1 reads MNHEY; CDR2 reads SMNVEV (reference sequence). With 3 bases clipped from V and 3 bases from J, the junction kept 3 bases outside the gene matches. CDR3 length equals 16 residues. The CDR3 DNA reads TGTGCCAGCAGTTTCGGACTAGCGGGAGCAACAGATACGCAGTATTTT. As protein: CASSFGLAGATDTQYF.

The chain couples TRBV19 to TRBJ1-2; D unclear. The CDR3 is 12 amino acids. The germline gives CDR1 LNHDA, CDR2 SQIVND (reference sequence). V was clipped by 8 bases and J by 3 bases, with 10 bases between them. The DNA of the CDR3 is TGTGCCAGTTCCGACTTTTACTATGGCTACACCTTC. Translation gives CASSDFYYGYTF.

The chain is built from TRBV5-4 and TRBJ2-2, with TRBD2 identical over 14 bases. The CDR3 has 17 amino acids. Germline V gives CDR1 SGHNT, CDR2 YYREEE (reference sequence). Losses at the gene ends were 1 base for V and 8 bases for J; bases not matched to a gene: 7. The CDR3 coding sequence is TGTGCCAGCAGCTTGTCGGGACTAGCGGGAGCGGGTGGGGAGCTGTTTTTT. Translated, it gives CASSLSGLAGAGGELFF.

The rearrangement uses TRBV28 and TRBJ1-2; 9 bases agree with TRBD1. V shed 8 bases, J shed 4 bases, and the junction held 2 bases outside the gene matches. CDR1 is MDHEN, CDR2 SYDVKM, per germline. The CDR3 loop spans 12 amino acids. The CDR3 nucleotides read TGTGCCAGCGGGACAGGGATCTATGGCTACACCTTC. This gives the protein CASGTGIYGYTF.

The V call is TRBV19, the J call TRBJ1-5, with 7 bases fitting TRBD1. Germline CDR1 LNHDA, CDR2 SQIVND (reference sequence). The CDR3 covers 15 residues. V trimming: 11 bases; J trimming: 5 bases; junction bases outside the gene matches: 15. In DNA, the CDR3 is TGTGCCTCCGACAGTTTCGACAGGGACTATCAGCCCCAGCATTTT. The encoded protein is CASDSFDRDYQPQHF.

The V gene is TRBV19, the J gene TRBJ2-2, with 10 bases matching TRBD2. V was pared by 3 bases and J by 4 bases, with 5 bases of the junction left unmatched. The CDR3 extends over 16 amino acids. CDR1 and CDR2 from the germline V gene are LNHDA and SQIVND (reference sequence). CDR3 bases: TGTGCCAGTAGTATCCCAGCGGGAGGGGGCACCGGGGAGCTGTTTTTT. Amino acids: CASSIPAGGGTGELFF. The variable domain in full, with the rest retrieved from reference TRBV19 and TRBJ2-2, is DGGITQSPKYLFRKEGQNVTLSCEQNLNHDAMYWYRQDPGQGLRLIYYSQIVNDFQKGDIAEGYSVSREKKESFPLTVTSAQKNPTAFYLCASSIPAGGGTGELFFGEGSRLTVL.

CDR3 protein: CSVVSDSRNEQYF. The CDR3 DNA reads as TGCAGCGTTGTGTCGGACTCTCGGAACGAGCAGTACTTC. The rearrangement joins TRBV29-1 to TRBJ2-7; perhaps TRBD2 as D (5 bases). V lost 4 bases to trimming and J lost 5 bases, with 15 bases between them. CDR3 length: 13 amino acids. Per the germline V gene, CDR1 is SQVTM and CDR2 is ANQGSEA.

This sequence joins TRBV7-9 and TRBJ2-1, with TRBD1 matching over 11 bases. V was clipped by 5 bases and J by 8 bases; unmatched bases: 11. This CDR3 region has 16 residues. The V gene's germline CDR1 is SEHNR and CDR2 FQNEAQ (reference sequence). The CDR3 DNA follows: TGTGCCAGCAGCAAGCCACCGGGACAGGGGGTCTATGAGCAGTTCTTC. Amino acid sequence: CASSKPPGQGVYEQFF. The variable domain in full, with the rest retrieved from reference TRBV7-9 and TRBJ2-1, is DTGVSQNPRHKITKRGQNVTFRCDPISEHNRLYWYRQTLGQGPEFLTYFQNEAQLEKSRLLSDRFSAERPKGSFSTLEIQRTEQGDSAMYLCASSKPPGQGVYEQFFGPGTRLTVL.

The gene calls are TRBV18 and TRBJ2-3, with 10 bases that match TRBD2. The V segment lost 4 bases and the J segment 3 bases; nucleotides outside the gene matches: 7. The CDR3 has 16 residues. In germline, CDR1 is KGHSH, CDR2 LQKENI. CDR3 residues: CASSRDSLAGTDTQYF. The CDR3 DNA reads TGTGCCAGCTCACGGGACTCACTAGCGGGGACAGATACGCAGTATTTT.

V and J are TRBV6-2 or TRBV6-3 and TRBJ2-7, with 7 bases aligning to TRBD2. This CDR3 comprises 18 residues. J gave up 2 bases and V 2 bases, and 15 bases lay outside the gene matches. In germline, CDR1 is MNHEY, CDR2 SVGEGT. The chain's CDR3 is CASSYMWQGGDEPYEQYF. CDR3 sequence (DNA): TGTGCCAGCAGTTACATGTGGCAGGGAGGGGACGAGCCCTACGAGCAGTACTTC.

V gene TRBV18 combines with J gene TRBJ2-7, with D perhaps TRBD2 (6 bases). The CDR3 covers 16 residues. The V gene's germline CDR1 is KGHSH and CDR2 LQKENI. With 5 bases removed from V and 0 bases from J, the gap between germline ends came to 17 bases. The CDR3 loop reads CASSASSGPNSYEQYF. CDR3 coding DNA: TGTGCCAGCTCAGCCAGTAGCGGCCCTAACTCCTACGAGCAGTACTTC. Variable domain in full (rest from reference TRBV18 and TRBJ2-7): NAGVMQNPRHLVRRRGQEARLRCSPMKGHSHVYWYRQLPEEGLKFMVYLQKENIIDESGMPKERFSAEFPKEGPSILRIQQVVRGDSAAYFCASSASSGPNSYEQYFGPGTRLTVT.

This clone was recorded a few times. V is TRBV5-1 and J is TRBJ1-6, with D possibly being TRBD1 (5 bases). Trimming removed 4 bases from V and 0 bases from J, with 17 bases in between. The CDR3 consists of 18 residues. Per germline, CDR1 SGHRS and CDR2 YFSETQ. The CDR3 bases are TGCGCCAGCAGCGACCCCCGCGGGGGAGGCTCCTATAATTCACCCCTCCACTTT. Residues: CASSDPRGGGSYNSPLHF.

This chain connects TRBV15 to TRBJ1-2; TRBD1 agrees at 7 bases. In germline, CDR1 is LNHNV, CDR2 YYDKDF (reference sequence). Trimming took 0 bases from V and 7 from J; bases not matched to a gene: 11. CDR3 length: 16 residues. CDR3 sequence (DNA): TGTGCCACCAGCAGAGATAGGAGCACAGGGGCCATTGGCTACACCTTC. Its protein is CATSRDRSTGAIGYTF. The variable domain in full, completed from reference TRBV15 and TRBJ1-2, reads DAMVIQNPRYQVTQFGKPVTLSCSQTLNHNVMYWYQQKSSQAPKLLFHYYDKDFNNEADTPDNFQSRRPNTSFCFLDIRSPGLGDTAMYLCATSRDRSTGAIGYTFGSGTRLTVV.

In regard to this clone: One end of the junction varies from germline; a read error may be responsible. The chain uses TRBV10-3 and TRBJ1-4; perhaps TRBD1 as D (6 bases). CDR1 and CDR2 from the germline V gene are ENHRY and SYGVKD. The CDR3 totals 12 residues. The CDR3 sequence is CATGESGERLFF. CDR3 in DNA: TGTGCCACCGGGGAATCAGGGGAAAGACTGTTTTTT.

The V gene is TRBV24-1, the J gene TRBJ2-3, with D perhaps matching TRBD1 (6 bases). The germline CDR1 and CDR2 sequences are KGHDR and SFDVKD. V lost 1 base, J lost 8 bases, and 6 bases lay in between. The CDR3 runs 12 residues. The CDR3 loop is CATSDFRGTQYF. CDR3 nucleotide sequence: TGTGCCACCAGTGATTTCAGGGGTACGCAGTATTTT.

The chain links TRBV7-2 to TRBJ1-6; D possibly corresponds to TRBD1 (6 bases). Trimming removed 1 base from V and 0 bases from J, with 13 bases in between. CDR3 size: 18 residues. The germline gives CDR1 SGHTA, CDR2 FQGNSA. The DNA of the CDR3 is TGTGCCAGCAGCTTAGGGGTTAGGGGGAGCTCCTATAATTCACCCCTCCACTTT. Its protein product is CASSLGVRGSSYNSPLHF. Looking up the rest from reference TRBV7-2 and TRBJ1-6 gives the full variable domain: GAGVSQSPSNKVTEKGKDVELRCDPISGHTALYWYRQSLGQGLEFLIYFQGNSAPDKSGLPSDRFSAERTGGSVSTLTIQRTQQEDSAVYLCASSLGVRGSSYNSPLHFGNGTRLTVT.

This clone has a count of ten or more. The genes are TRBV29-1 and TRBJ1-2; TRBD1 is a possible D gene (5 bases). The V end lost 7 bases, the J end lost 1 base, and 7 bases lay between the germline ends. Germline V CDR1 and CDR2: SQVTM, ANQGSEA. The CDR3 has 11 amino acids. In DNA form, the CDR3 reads TGCAGCGGACAGAGTAACTATGGCTACACCTTC. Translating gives CSGQSNYGYTF.

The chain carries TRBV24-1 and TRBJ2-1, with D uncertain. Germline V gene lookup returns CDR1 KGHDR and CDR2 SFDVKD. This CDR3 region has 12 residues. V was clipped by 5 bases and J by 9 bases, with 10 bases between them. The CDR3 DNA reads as TGTGCCACCAGTGTAAGTCACGGTGAGCAGTTCTTC. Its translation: CATSVSHGEQFF.

CDR3 nucleotides: TGTGCCAGCAGCCACAGCGGTACCTACAATGAGCAGTTCTTC. Encoded protein: CASSHSGTYNEQFF. The V and J genes are TRBV3-1 (or the pseudogene TRBV3-2) and TRBJ2-1; perhaps TRBD2 as D (5 bases). Germline CDR1 and CDR2: LGHDT and YNNKEL (reference sequence). The ends were cut back, 3 bases at V and 2 bases at J, with 8 bases in the middle. The CDR3 contains 14 residues.

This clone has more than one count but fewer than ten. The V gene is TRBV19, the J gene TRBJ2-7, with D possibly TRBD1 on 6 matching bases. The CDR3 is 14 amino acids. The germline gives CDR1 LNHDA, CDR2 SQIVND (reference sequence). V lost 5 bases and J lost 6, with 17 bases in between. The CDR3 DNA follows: TGTGCCAGTAGTCCCCTGGACAGCCTGGGCGAGCAGTACTTC. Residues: CASSPLDSLGEQYF.